These 16 T cell receptor beta chains were sequenced from one sample in a study of blood T cell repertoires in COVID-19 (dated by TCRdb to the early 2020s). Libraries were built with the immunoSEQ multiplex PCR assay. In its TCRdb copy, this immuneACCESS table keeps in-frame sequences only and misses some clones. Where compared with another copy, unresolved V genes explain less than half of these, and the others have no known cause. The sample table lists about 56,000 clones, 80% to 90% of them with a count of one. Under 15% of the sample is held by the ten biggest clonotypes. Sequencing input: peripheral blood. The receptors were gathered from an elderly woman with acute or convalescent COVID-19.

V usage is TRBV7-8 and J usage is TRBJ1-6; D is possibly TRBD1 (5 bases). CDR1 is SGHVS, CDR2 FQNEAQ, per germline. CDR3 length: 14 amino acids. Trimming removed 10 bases from V and 11 bases from J, with 21 bases in between. The CDR3 sequence is CATLSDKGWPPLHF. The CDR3 DNA follows: TGTGCCACCCTAAGTGACAAGGGGTGGCCACCCCTCCACTTT. Looking up the rest from reference TRBV7-8 and TRBJ1-6 gives the full variable domain: GAGVSQSPRYKVAKRGQDVALRCDPISGHVSLFWYQQALGQGPEFLTYFQNEAQLDKSGLPSDRFFAERPEGSVSTLKIQRTQQEDSAVYLCATLSDKGWPPLHFGNGTRLTVT.

The chain has TRBV3-1 (or the pseudogene TRBV3-2) and TRBJ2-5; TRBD2 matches at 7 bases. J was trimmed by 3 bases and V by 4 bases; bases with no gene match: 5. Germline values: CDR1 LGHDT, CDR2 YNNKEL (reference sequence). The CDR3 sequence is 14 residues long. The CDR3 DNA is TGTGCCAGCAGCCGTCTAGCGGCGAAAGAGACCCAGTACTTC. Protein sequence: CASSRLAAKETQYF.

This clone was seen a handful of times. The chain uses TRBV6-5 and TRBJ1-6, with D possibly TRBD1 on 6 matching bases. CDR1 and CDR2 from the germline V gene are MNHEY and SVGAGI. Trimming removed 10 bases from V and 0 bases from J, with 13 bases in between. CDR3 length equals 15 residues. This chain's CDR3 is CATRDIRSYNSPLHF. In DNA form, the CDR3 reads TGTGCCACCCGGGACATCCGCTCCTATAATTCACCCCTCCACTTT.

The chain is built from TRBV29-1 and TRBJ1-2; a possible D gene is TRBD1 (6 bases). CDR1 is SQVTM and CDR2 is ANQGSEA in the germline V gene. The CDR3 consists of 13 residues. With 1 base removed from V and 4 bases from J, the gap between germline ends came to 10 bases. CDR3 loop: CSVEAGRGYGYTF. In DNA form, the CDR3 reads TGCAGCGTTGAAGCGGGCAGGGGCTATGGCTACACCTTC.

The chain couples TRBV5-1 to TRBJ1-6; no reliable D call. The CDR3 totals 15 residues. Trimming removed 4 bases from V and 0 bases from J, with 8 bases in between. Per the germline V gene, CDR1 is SGHRS and CDR2 is YFSETQ. CDR3 DNA: TGCGCCAGCAGCAGGAGCAACTCCTATAATTCACCCCTCCACTTT. Residues: CASSRSNSYNSPLHF. The full variable domain, its missing parts supplied by reference TRBV5-1 and TRBJ1-6, is KAGVTQTPRYLIKTRGQQVTLSCSPISGHRSVSWYQQTPGQGLQFLFEYFSETQRNKGNFPGRFSGRQFSNSRSEMNVSTLELGDSALYLCASSRSNSYNSPLHFGNGTRLTVT.

The chain has TRBV5-1 and TRBJ1-5; no clear D. V lost 0 bases, J lost 5 bases, and 6 bases lay in between. This CDR3 has 13 amino acids. CDR1 and CDR2 (germline): SGHRS, YFSETQ. CDR3 in DNA: TGCGCCAGCAGCTTGGCTACGGATCAGCCCCAGCATTTT. Protein product: CASSLATDQPQHF.

The CDR3 sequence is CASSLTGSRSKVEKLFF. DNA of the CDR3: TGTGCCAGCAGCCTGACAGGGTCCAGAAGCAAAGTTGAAAAACTGTTTTTT. The V and J genes are TRBV5-6 and TRBJ1-4; 7 bases match TRBD1. Germline CDR1 SGHDT, CDR2 YYEEEE. CDR3 size: 17 residues. The V segment lost 4 bases and the J segment 7 bases; nucleotides outside the gene matches: 16. Using reference TRBV5-6 and TRBJ1-4 for the parts outside the CDR3, the full variable domain is DAGVTQSPTHLIKTRGQQVTLRCSPKSGHDTVSWYQQALGQGPQFIFQYYEEEERQRGNFPDRFSGHQFPNYSSELNVNALLLGDSALYLCASSLTGSRSKVEKLFFGSGTQLSVL.

The rearrangement links TRBV29-1 to TRBJ1-1; D unclear. CDR1 is SQVTM, CDR2 ANQGSEA, per germline. This CDR3 contains 12 residues. With 4 bases removed from V and 2 bases from J, the gap between germline ends came to 8 bases. CDR3 nucleotide sequence: TGCAGCGTTGGGCGGTCTAACACTGAAGCTTTCTTT. Its protein product is CSVGRSNTEAFF.

This clone occurred many times. The chain joins TRBV19 to TRBJ1-5; 8 bases fit TRBD1. Per germline, CDR1 LNHDA and CDR2 SQIVND (reference sequence). The CDR3 length is 14 residues. The V segment lost 3 bases and the J segment 4 bases; nucleotides outside the gene matches: 2. Written as DNA, the CDR3 is TGTGCCAGTAGTATCGGGACAGGTAATCAGCCCCAGCATTTT. It yields the protein CASSIGTGNQPQHF.

The rearrangement links TRBV7-2 to TRBJ1-2, with D possibly TRBD1 on 6 matching bases. In germline, CDR1 is SGHTA, CDR2 FQGNSA. The CDR3 has 15 residues. V was clipped by 4 bases and J by 6 bases, with 18 bases between them. The CDR3, as DNA: TGTGCCAGCAGCTCCACCCTTCAGGGGTTACATGGCTACACCTTC. Its protein product is CASSSTLQGLHGYTF. Full variable domain (outside the CDR3, taken from reference TRBV7-2 and TRBJ1-2): GAGVSQSPSNKVTEKGKDVELRCDPISGHTALYWYRQSLGQGLEFLIYFQGNSAPDKSGLPSDRFSAERTGGSVSTLTIQRTQQEDSAVYLCASSSTLQGLHGYTFGSGTRLTVV.

The J gene is TRBJ1-1, the V gene TRBV18, with TRBD1 as a possible D gene (5 bases). CDR1 and CDR2 from the germline V gene are KGHSH and LQKENI. The CDR3 is 14 amino acids. The V and J ends lost 4 bases and 1 base respectively, with 10 bases between them. CDR3 loop: CASSRGGANTEAFF. CDR3 sequence (DNA): TGTGCCAGCTCACGTGGCGGGGCGAACACTGAAGCTTTCTTT.

The V gene is TRBV9, the J gene TRBJ1-2; D is undetermined. CDR3 size: 15 residues. V dropped 0 bases and J dropped 10 bases, with 19 bases sitting between them. Germline V lookup: CDR1 SGDLS, CDR2 YYNGEE. In nucleotides, the CDR3 is TGTGCCAGCAGCGTAGCCGGAGGGCCGTTCCAGGTCTACACCTTC. It codes for CASSVAGGPFQVYTF.

The chain links TRBV2 to TRBJ1-4, with D possibly being TRBD1 (5 bases). In germline, CDR1 is SNHLY, CDR2 FYNNEI. V was clipped by 6 bases and J by 5 bases, with 16 bases between them. The CDR3 is 15 amino acids. The CDR3 protein is CASSPPGGGNEKLFF. The CDR3 nucleotides read TGTGCCAGCAGCCCCCCGGGGGGAGGGAATGAAAAACTGTTTTTT. Filled out from reference TRBV2 and TRBJ1-4, the complete variable domain reads EPEVTQTPSHQVTQMGQEVILRCVPISNHLYFYWYRQILGQKVEFLVSFYNNEISEKSEIFDDQFSVERPDGSNFTLKIRSTKLEDSAMYFCASSPPGGGNEKLFFGSGTQLSVL.

The gene calls are TRBV12-5 and TRBJ2-4, with 14 bases lining up with TRBD2. CDR1 is LGHNT, CDR2 FRNRAP, per germline. The CDR3 length is 17 residues. V lost 0 bases and J lost 9; bases outside the gene matches: 7. The CDR3 reads CASGLVLTSGGASIQYF. The CDR3 DNA reads as TGTGCTAGTGGTTTGGTGTTGACTAGCGGGGGGGCGAGCATTCAGTACTTC.

The V gene is TRBV7-9, the J gene TRBJ2-6; D call uncertain. The CDR3 totals 16 residues. The germline V gene encodes CDR1 SEHNR and CDR2 FQNEAQ (reference sequence). The germline V and J ends were trimmed by 5 bases and 0 bases, with 11 bases remaining between them. The CDR3 sequence is CASSPAVGSGANVLTF. CDR3 in DNA: TGTGCCAGCAGCCCCGCGGTAGGCTCTGGGGCCAACGTCCTGACTTTC.

This clone was observed a single time. The chain couples TRBV19 to TRBJ1-4, with TRBD1 matching over 8 bases. This CDR3 spans 13 amino acids. Germline CDR1 reads LNHDA; CDR2 reads SQIVND (reference sequence). Trimming removed 7 bases from V and 8 bases from J; junction bases left unmatched: 6. The CDR3 nucleotides read TGTGCCAGTACAGGGGGCTTGGGAGAAAAACTGTTTTTT. The encoded protein is CASTGGLGEKLFF.